Sequencing of this T cell receptor beta chain was carried out in a study of PD-L1 blockade in urothelial cancer. About the study: Atezolizumab therapy began for patients around 2014, dosed at 1,200 mg intravenously every 3 weeks. Earlier, patients had received 0 to 3 chemotherapy regimens.

The time point: peripheral blood 6 weeks after treatment start. Assay: immunoSEQ multiplex PCR; the TCRdb copy retains only in-frame clones and omits some. Of some 51,000 clones listed, 88% are singletons. V was shortened by 4 bases and J by 4 bases, with 17 bases between the two germline ends. Germline V CDR1 and CDR2: GTSNPN, SVGIG (reference sequence). The CDR3 runs 16 residues. Here the sequenced sample was PBMCs, taken around atezolizumab (anti-PD-L1) treatment. The gene calls are TRBV30 and TRBJ1-6, with D perhaps TRBD1 (5 bases). The source of this sequence is a man between 60 and 70 years old with urothelial cancer. CDR3 in amino acids: CAWTPATGGYNSPLHF. CDR3 bases: TGTGCCTGGACCCCCGCTACTGGGGGGTATAATTCACCCCTCCACTTT.